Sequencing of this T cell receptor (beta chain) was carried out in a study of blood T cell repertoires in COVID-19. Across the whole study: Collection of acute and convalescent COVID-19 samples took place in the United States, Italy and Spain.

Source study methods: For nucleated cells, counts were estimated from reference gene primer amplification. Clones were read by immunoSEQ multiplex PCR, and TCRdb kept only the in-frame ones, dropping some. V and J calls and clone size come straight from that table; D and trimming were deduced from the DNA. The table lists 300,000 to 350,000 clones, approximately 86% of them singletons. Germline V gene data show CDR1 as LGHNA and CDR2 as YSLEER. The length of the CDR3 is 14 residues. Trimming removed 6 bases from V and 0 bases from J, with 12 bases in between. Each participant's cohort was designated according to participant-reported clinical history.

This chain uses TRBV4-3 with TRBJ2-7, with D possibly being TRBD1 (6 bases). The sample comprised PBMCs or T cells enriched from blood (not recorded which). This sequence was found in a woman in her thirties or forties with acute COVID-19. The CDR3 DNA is TGCGCCAGCAGACCCGACAGGACCTCCTACGAGCAGTACTTC. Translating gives CASRPDRTSYEQYF.